Shown below are 10 T cell receptor beta chains from a single sample sequenced in a study of cytomegalovirus exposure and HLA in healthy donors (dated by TCRdb to the late 2010s). The method behind the library was the immunoSEQ multiplex PCR assay. For the multiplex PCR, a mixture combining 60 forward primers for TCR Vbeta segments and 13 reverse primers for TCR Jbeta segments was used. As stored in TCRdb, this immuneACCESS dataset retains in-frame rearrangements with V and J assigned. A fraction of the clones does not appear; measured against another copy, unresolved V genes explain less than half of the discrepancy, and the remainder lacks a known reason. The sample profile shows 150,000 to 200,000 clones; roughly three quarters of them were found once. The ten largest account for under 15% of the sample. The sample taken for sequencing was PBMCs. Receptors were obtained from a middle-aged woman in good health and CMV-seronegative.

V and J are TRBV7-3 and TRBJ1-1; possibly TRBD1 for D (6 bases). V lost 5 bases, J lost 5 bases, and 12 bases lay in between. CDR3 length: 13 residues. Germline lookup yields CDR1 SGHTA and CDR2 FQGTGA. The CDR3 region is CASSLDRTTEAFF. The CDR3, as DNA: TGTGCCAGCAGCCTGGACAGAACGACTGAAGCTTTCTTT. The variable domain in full, with the rest retrieved from reference TRBV7-3 and TRBJ1-1, is GAGVSQTPSNKVTEKGKYVELRCDPISGHTALYWYRQSLGQGPEFLIYFQGTGAADDSGLPNDRFFAVRPEGSVSTLKIQRTERGDSAVYLCASSLDRTTEAFFGQGTRLTVV.

The chain employs TRBV5-1 and TRBJ1-1; 10 bases are a match to TRBD1. The length of the CDR3 is 16 residues. Unmatched junction bases numbered 11, after V lost 0 bases and J lost 9 bases. From germline, CDR1 is SGHRS and CDR2 YFSETQ. The CDR3 bases are TGCGCCAGCAGCTTGGCCGAGGGGACAGGGGTGCGGAAAGCTTTCTTT. Its protein product is CASSLAEGTGVRKAFF.

This clone was seen more than once but under ten times. One junction end disagrees with the germline gene, perhaps due to a read error. The DNA for the CDR3 is TGTGCCTGGAATCCTGGGGCCAACGGCCTGACTTTC. Translation gives CAWNPGANGLTF. The chain carries TRBV30 and TRBJ2-6, with D maybe TRBD1 (5 bases). Germline lookup yields CDR1 GTSNPN and CDR2 SVGIG (reference sequence). This CDR3 is 12 amino acids long.

The chain is built from TRBV30 and TRBJ2-7; TRBD1 matches 7 bases. The trim removed 0 bases at V and 3 bases at J, leaving 5 bases unmatched. The germline CDR1 and CDR2 sequences are GTSNPN and SVGIG (reference sequence). CDR3 length equals 14 residues. CDR3 residues: CAWSVGAGGYEQYF. CDR3 DNA: TGTGCCTGGAGTGTAGGGGCAGGGGGCTACGAGCAGTACTTC.

The V call is TRBV6-5, the J call TRBJ2-7; a weak D match, TRBD1 (5 bases). Trimming cost V 7 bases and J 3 bases, with 16 bases left between them. This CDR3 contains 14 residues. From germline, CDR1 is MNHEY and CDR2 SVGAGI. CDR3 coding DNA: TGTGCCAGCATCAGACAGCGCGGTGACTACGAGCAGTACTTC. As protein: CASIRQRGDYEQYF.

CDR3 amino acids: CASIYGPGTGMDGYTF. The CDR3 nucleotides are TGTGCCAGCATCTACGGCCCCGGGACAGGTATGGATGGCTACACCTTC. The chain combines TRBV28 with TRBJ1-2; 8 nucleotides agree with TRBD1. The germline V gene encodes CDR1 MDHEN and CDR2 SYDVKM. The J segment lost 6 bases and the V segment lost 7 bases, leaving 16 bases of the junction unmatched. The CDR3 extends over 16 amino acids.

The chain employs TRBV30 and TRBJ2-1, with D tentatively TRBD1 (5 bases). Germline V gene lookup returns CDR1 GTSNPN and CDR2 SVGIG (reference sequence). Trimming left V 0 bases short and J 7 bases short, with 10 bases between. This CDR3 contains 13 residues. CDR3 region: CAWSVAGFNEQFF. CDR3 DNA: TGTGCCTGGAGTGTAGCAGGGTTTAATGAGCAGTTCTTC.

This clone was observed a few times. V is TRBV19 and J is TRBJ2-2; TRBD1 is a possible D gene (6 bases). Germline assignment: CDR1 LNHDA and CDR2 SQIVND (reference sequence). The CDR3 loop spans 14 amino acids. With 5 bases removed from V and 5 bases from J, the gap between germline ends came to 12 bases. The CDR3, as DNA: TGTGCCAGTAGTCGGACAGTACAGACCGGGGAGCTGTTTTTT. Translating it yields CASSRTVQTGELFF. The variable domain in full, with the rest retrieved from reference TRBV19 and TRBJ2-2, is DGGITQSPKYLFRKEGQNVTLSCEQNLNHDAMYWYRQDPGQGLRLIYYSQIVNDFQKGDIAEGYSVSREKKESFPLTVTSAQKNPTAFYLCASSRTVQTGELFFGEGSRLTVL.

The chain has TRBV28 and TRBJ1-3; D gene ambiguous. V gave up 6 bases and J gave up 2 bases, with 14 bases separating them. Germline values: CDR1 MDHEN, CDR2 SYDVKM. The CDR3 length is 15 residues. The CDR3 is CASSSDTLTGNTIYF. Written as DNA, the CDR3 is TGTGCCAGCAGCTCTGACACTCTAACTGGAAACACCATATATTTT.

V and J are TRBV5-4 and TRBJ2-1, with TRBD2 matching over 7 bases. The V gene end was trimmed by 4 bases and the J gene end by 1 base; junction bases not matched to a gene: 14. The CDR3 is made up of 18 amino acids. From germline, CDR1 is SGHNT and CDR2 YYREEE (reference sequence). CDR3 residues: CASSRAGALASSYNEQFF. The CDR3 coding sequence is TGTGCCAGCAGCCGCGCGGGCGCACTAGCGTCGTCCTACAATGAGCAGTTCTTC.